This TCR beta chain was profiled in a study of blood T cells in healthy people across ages (dated by TCRdb to 2015 to 2017). Turning to the overall study: In model experiments, roughly one uniquely barcoded TCR beta cDNA molecule per two T cells was captured by template switching. Using deep sequencing normalized with unique cDNA molecular identifiers, the study measured how TCR beta repertoire diversity changes with age. The donors were divided into four age groups: young (average around 15 years), middle-aged (about 40), aged (approximately 62) and long-lived (82). Donors of different ages were randomly distributed across sequencing lanes to avoid experimental bias. Using the same blood draw, the study looked at two additional independent replicas of 1 million unique cDNA reads for two donors, one aged 18 to 29 and the other aged 80 or older. What the authors observed across the whole study: Because the CMV infection status of the donors was unknown, age-related changes in expanded clonotypes may potentially have been confounded. Observed TCR beta diversity per million T cells fell roughly linearly with age, and a significant reduction was already apparent by age roughly 40. Bulk unsorted PBMC profiling prevented conclusive comparison of naive and antigen-experienced compartments. Estimates of total diversity based on one million sequenced T cells were regarded as lower bounds and as underestimates. A strong correlation was found between observed TCR beta diversity and the percentage of naive T cells measured by flow cytometry. Compared with the aged group, more naive CD4+ T cells, fewer expanded clones and increased TCR diversity were shown by the long-lived group, suggesting age selection.

The roughly 39 donors, aged about 6 to 95 years, were systemically healthy Caucasian individuals from Russia. Approximately 10 milliliters of peripheral blood were collected from each donor into EDTA-treated Vacutainer tubes. Ficoll-Paque density-gradient centrifugation was used to isolate PBMCs, with at least 6.5 million obtained per sample. Total RNA was extracted from PBMCs with Trizol reagent, with at least 6 micrograms obtained per sample. The percentages of naive CD45RAhigh/CD27high T cells were determined by flow cytometry on a PBMC aliquot from every donor. The library was produced with 5' RACE. The sequencing machine was an Illumina HiSeq 2500. A second PCR of about 7 to 12 cycles was run with a J-beta primer mix and a sample-barcoded 5' primer. A template-switch 5' adaptor carrying 12 random nucleotides introduced a unique molecular identifier onto each TCR beta cDNA molecule. Each sample yielded at least 2.5 million CDR3-containing paired-end reads. All of the RNA was converted into first-strand cDNA using the Mint cDNA synthesis kit, with a TRBC-specific oligonucleotide serving as the primer. Following uracil-DNA glycosylase treatment, all cDNA underwent a first 18-cycle PCR with the universal primers M1SS and BC2_uni_R. The paper's data handling went like this. For normalization, 1 million high-quality reads, each with a distinct molecular identifier, were randomly selected from each sample. Instead of being binned into consensus sequences, reads with shared molecular identifiers were discarded. CDR3 identification, clonotype clustering and error correction used MiTCR with a Q25 quality threshold and the strictest error-elimination algorithm. A nonparametric unseen species model with Euler transformation was used to estimate lower-bound total TCR beta diversity. Through fastp at Q25 and MiXCR, TCRdb rebuilt clones from the public reads, retaining in-frame beta chains. Rows are combined by CDR3 protein, so each entry shows the most common genes and DNA. TCRdb's processing, not the authors', yielded these V and J calls. The sample table holds under 850,000 distinct CDR3 sequences, of which 36% were seen once. The ten biggest clones cover over 10% of the sample.

The table lists this clonotype with a few counts. The specificity of this receptor is unknown. Per-base quality was not reported, and no clone a single base away is much larger than it. This sequence was found in a man aged 18 to 30 in good health. Sequenced input: blood.

Here the CDR3 is given as CASSQDYHIAGGPSNIQYF. The sequenced DNA is TGCGCCAGCAGCCAAGATTATCATATAGCGGGGGGGCCGAGTAACATTCAGTACTTC. The sequence links TRBV4-1 to TRBJ2-4; TRBD2 aligns with 11 central bases. Here V drops 0 bases and J drops 7 bases, and the junction holds 14 bases not matched to any gene. The CDR3 starts with the cysteine, ends with the phenylalanine, and has 19 residues. Only the CDR3 DNA stays, 57 bases, in frame from base 1. Looking up the germline V gene yields CDR1 MGHRA and CDR2 YSYEKL.